Below are 14 T cell receptor beta chains sequenced from a single sample in a study of CD8+ T cells in alopecia areata. Treatment defined: oral pan-JAK inhibitor, 5-10 mg twice daily. The authors extracted RNA and reverse transcribed it into cDNA as the sequencing template. Sequencing was performed with immunoSEQ multiplex PCR; in TCRdb, only in-frame clones are kept and a portion is missing. This sample has over 150,000 clones; around 59% occur once, and the top ten carry 14%. Sequenced material: CD4+ T cells sorted from blood, taken at week 24, from a patient treated with tofacitinib. These receptors were collected from a human donor with alopecia areata.

As concerns this clone: Other DNA sequences in this specimen translate into the identical CDR3. The chain employs TRBV29-1 and TRBJ1-3; possibly TRBD1 for D (5 bases). The germline V and J ends were trimmed by 3 bases and 0 bases, with 6 bases remaining between them. The CDR3 runs 13 residues. Germline CDR1 reads SQVTM; CDR2 reads ANQGSEA. The CDR3 DNA reads as TGCAGCGTTGAGGGGCTCTCTGGAAACACCATATATTTT. Its protein is CSVEGLSGNTIYF.

The chain has TRBV23-1 and TRBJ2-4, with D perhaps TRBD2 (6 bases). TRBV23-1 is designated an ORF whose function remains uncertain. V was cut by 3 bases and J by 0 bases, with 21 bases left in between. The CDR3 runs to 19 residues. The CDR3 spells CASSQSFNGGRLAKNIQYF. CDR3 DNA: TGCGCCAGCAGTCAGTCGTTTAATGGAGGGCGGCTAGCCAAAAACATTCAGTACTTC.

This clone was seen a handful of times. The V call is TRBV4-1, the J call TRBJ2-5, with a tentative D call TRBD2 (5 bases). From germline, CDR1 is MGHRA and CDR2 YSYEKL. Trimming stripped 0 bases from V and 3 bases from J, with 11 bases between. This CDR3 region has 15 residues. CDR3 protein: CASSQDHFGEETQYF. The DNA for the CDR3 is TGCGCCAGCAGCCAAGATCACTTCGGGGAAGAGACCCAGTACTTC.

This chain uses TRBV14 with TRBJ2-2, with D perhaps matching TRBD1 (5 bases). V dropped 3 bases and J dropped 4 bases, with 18 bases sitting between them. CDR1 SGHDN and CDR2 FVKESK come from the germline V gene. CDR3 length: 17 amino acids. CDR3 loop: CASSQVQGYRSTGELFF. In DNA form, the CDR3 reads TGTGCCAGCAGCCAGGTCCAGGGATACCGTAGCACCGGGGAGCTGTTTTTT.

As to this clone: This sample includes further DNA sequences coding for the same CDR3. This chain uses TRBV5-6 with TRBJ1-4, with 10 positions matching TRBD1. Germline CDR1 is SGHDT and CDR2 is YYEEEE. CDR3 length: 14 amino acids. J gave up 7 bases and V 4 bases, and 4 bases lay outside the gene matches. The CDR3, as DNA: TGTGCCAGCAGCCGAAGGGACAGGGGTGAAAAACTGTTTTTT. This translates into CASSRRDRGEKLFF.

This clone was detected only a few times. The CDR3 here is CASRSGQGTAYEQYF. CDR3 in DNA: TGTGCCAGCAGATCCGGACAGGGGACTGCCTACGAGCAGTACTTC. This chain joins TRBV7-9 and TRBJ2-7; 9 bases are shared with TRBD1. This CDR3 has 15 amino acids. The junction had 8 bases not matched to a gene; V was cut back by 6 bases and J by 2 bases. Germline CDR1 SEHNR, CDR2 FQNEAQ (reference sequence).

The V gene is TRBV19, the J gene TRBJ2-3; TRBD1 aligns across 11 bases. The CDR3 contains 15 residues. The trim removed 5 bases at V and 1 base at J, leaving 2 bases unmatched. CDR1 is LNHDA, CDR2 SQIVND, per germline (reference sequence). CDR3 in DNA: TGTGCCAGTAGTTCGGACAGGGGGCGCACAGATACGCAGTATTTT. Translated, it gives CASSSDRGRTDTQYF.

This clone has a handful of counts. The rearrangement uses TRBV11-1 and TRBJ2-7, with a possible D match to TRBD1 (6 bases). This CDR3 is 12 amino acids long. The V gene lost 6 bases and the J gene lost 6 bases, with 12 bases spanning the gap. Looked up from germline, CDR1 is SGHAT and CDR2 is FQDESV (reference sequence). CDR3 coding DNA: TGTGCCAGCAGGGAAACAGGGCGCGAGCAGTACTTC. This encodes CASRETGREQYF.

The rearrangement links TRBV15 to TRBJ2-4; D remains ambiguous. This CDR3 spans 16 amino acids. V lost 5 bases and J 0 bases, leaving 14 bases between the germline ends. Germline V gene lookup returns CDR1 LNHNV and CDR2 YYDKDF (reference sequence). The CDR3 DNA follows: TGTGCCACCAGCGCAATCGGAAATCTAGCCAAAAACATTCAGTACTTC. The encoded protein is CATSAIGNLAKNIQYF.

This rearrangement joins TRBV29-1 to TRBJ2-5, with D possibly matching TRBD2 (6 bases). Germline-derived CDR1 and CDR2 are SQVTM and ANQGSEA. V dropped 7 bases and J dropped 4 bases, with 19 bases sitting between them. The length of the CDR3 is 14 residues. CDR3 nucleotides: TGCAGCGCAAAAACCGGGAGTGGCGGAGAGACCCAGTACTTC. It is translated as CSAKTGSGGETQYF.

A few counts support this clone. This same CDR3 is encoded by further DNA sequences in the sample. V and J are TRBV6-5 and TRBJ1-1; tentatively, D is TRBD1 (6 bases). CDR1 is MNHEY and CDR2 is SVGAGI in the germline V gene. The CDR3 extends over 12 amino acids. Trimming stripped 0 bases from V and 7 bases from J, with 6 bases between. As DNA, the CDR3 is TGTGCCAGCAGTTACTCAGGGGGTGAAGCTTTCTTT. As protein: CASSYSGGEAFF.

This clone was seen a few times. V and J are TRBV19 and TRBJ1-1; 7 nucleotides agree with TRBD1. This CDR3 region has 12 residues. In germline, CDR1 is LNHDA, CDR2 SQIVND (reference sequence). The junction had 5 bases not matched to a gene; V was cut back by 6 bases and J by 7 bases. CDR3 amino acids: CASSQRTGEAFF. As DNA, the CDR3 is TGTGCCAGTAGCCAAAGGACAGGTGAAGCTTTCTTT.

There are a few counts of this clone. The chain joins TRBV7-2 to TRBJ1-2; no reliable D call. The germline gives CDR1 SGHTA, CDR2 FQGNSA. The germline V and J ends were trimmed by 0 bases and 3 bases, with 14 bases remaining between them. This CDR3 has 16 residues. CDR3 nucleotide sequence: TGTGCCAGCAGCTTAGCTTCGGGCAATACCCACTATGGCTACACCTTC. Its protein product is CASSLASGNTHYGYTF.

The V gene is TRBV19, the J gene TRBJ2-2; D is uncertain. The CDR3 is 16 amino acids. Germline V gene lookup returns CDR1 LNHDA and CDR2 SQIVND (reference sequence). Deletions cut 9 bases from V and 3 bases from J, with 20 bases between. CDR3 sequence: CASSFRGNRYTGELFF. CDR3 sequence (DNA): TGTGCCAGCTCCTTCAGAGGAAACAGATACACCGGGGAGCTGTTTTTT.